A selection of T cell receptor beta chains follows, all from one sample in a study of molecular identifiers for immune sequencing clone quantification. MiXCR, run by TCRdb on the PCR reads, gives a single entry per CDR3 protein. The repertoire consists of about 89,000 distinct CDR3 sequences, with under 20% occurring once and the leading ten covering 0.75% to 0.95%. The sequenced sample was naive CD8+ T cells from blood, with Jurkat cell RNA spiked in. The receptor set was obtained from a human donor in good health. Some libraries in this study had Jurkat cell RNA spiked in. Both conserved end residues are part of each CDR3. A D gene is named only where the DNA matches it firmly. Clone sizes are given selectively: once, few, many, or a class where the clone is expanded.

cdr3_length	clone_size	d_call	v_call	j_call	cdr3_aa	cdr3_nt
11	.	.	TRBV28	TRBJ2-7	CASSPADEQYF	TGTGCCAGCAGCCCTGCAGATGAGCAGTACTTC
14	many	TRBD1	TRBV29-1	TRBJ1-2	CSVEDGTAYYGYTF	TGCAGCGTTGAAGACGGGACAGCGTACTATGGCTACACCTTC
14	many	.	TRBV24-1	TRBJ2-1	CATQDTGDYNEQFF	TGTGCCACCCAAGACACGGGTGACTACAATGAGCAGTTCTTC
13	many	.	TRBV29-1	TRBJ1-1	CSAQTGSATEAFF	TGCAGCGCCCAAACCGGTAGCGCTACTGAAGCTTTCTTT
15	many	TRBD2	TRBV7-9	TRBJ2-7	CASSHGWEGAYEQYF	TGTGCCAGCAGCCATGGGTGGGAGGGCGCCTACGAGCAGTACTTC
14	many	.	TRBV19	TRBJ2-3	CASSITGLTDTQYF	TGTGCCAGTAGTATTACAGGACTCACAGATACGCAGTATTTT
15	many	.	TRBV5-5	TRBJ2-1	CASSLLAETYNEQFF	TGTGCCAGCAGCTTGTTAGCGGAGACCTACAATGAGCAGTTCTTC
15	many	TRBD1	TRBV4-3	TRBJ2-1	CASSPGQGYNNEQFF	TGCGCCAGCAGCCCGGGACAGGGCTATAACAATGAGCAGTTCTTC
18	many	.	TRBV5-1	TRBJ2-6	CASSLRQGYSSGANVLTF	TGCGCCAGCAGCTTGCGGCAGGGTTATAGCTCTGGGGCCAACGTCCTGACTTTC
17	many	TRBD2	TRBV7-9	TRBJ2-7	CASSSHIVAGEHYEQYF	TGTGCCAGCAGCTCCCATATAGTAGCGGGAGAACACTACGAGCAGTACTTC
17	many	TRBD2	TRBV5-6	TRBJ2-3	CASSKSTSGGPTDTQYF	TGTGCCAGCAGCAAATCTACTAGCGGGGGGCCCACAGATACGCAGTATTTT
15	many	.	TRBV5-1	TRBJ2-7	CASSLEVNAGIEQYF	TGCGCCAGCAGCTTGGAAGTTAATGCGGGCATCGAGCAGTACTTC
15	many	.	TRBV5-1	TRBJ2-3	CASSILVFGTDTQYF	TGCGCCAGCAGCATACTAGTTTTTGGCACAGATACGCAGTATTTT
17	many	TRBD2	TRBV6-2/TRBV6-3	TRBJ2-7	CASSYSHEAGGSYEQYF	TGTGCCAGCAGTTACTCCCATGAAGCGGGGGGATCCTACGAGCAGTACTTC
13	.	.	TRBV29-1	TRBJ2-2	CSAQLTVSGELFF	TGCAGCGCACAACTTACAGTGTCCGGGGAGCTGTTTTTT
16	many	.	TRBV24-1	TRBJ2-3	CATSDTRFLGSDTQYF	TGTGCCACCAGTGATACCCGGTTTCTGGGGTCAGATACGCAGTATTTT
17	many	TRBD2	TRBV5-5	TRBJ2-1	CASSLYLTRGAYNEQFF	TGTGCCAGCAGCTTGTATCTAACGCGGGGGGCCTACAATGAGCAGTTCTTC
16	few	TRBD2	TRBV4-1	TRBJ2-5	CASSQDFASGGETQYF	TGCGCCAGCAGCCAAGATTTTGCTAGCGGGGGAGAGACCCAGTACTTC